This is a list of T cell receptor beta chains from one sample in a study of identical twins. TCRdb recomputed calls from the 5' RACE reads with MiXCR, one row per CDR3 protein. The table lists about 330,000 distinct CDR3 sequences, around an eighth of them singletons. The same data also contributed to another study, on yellow fever vaccine responses in identical twins.

The sample taken for sequencing was CD8+ T cells sorted from blood. The receptors here all came from a woman aged 18-29 years in good health. Both conserved end residues are part of each CDR3. The D gene is left open where the match is weak. A clone size is listed for some rows: how often the clone was seen (once, few, many), or a class if it is expanded.

>few|TRBD2|TRBV20-1|TRBJ2-1
CSARTTSGGPNEQFF
TGCAGTGCTAGAACCACTAGCGGGGGCCCCAATGAGCAGTTCTTC
>few|.|TRBV2|TRBJ2-2
CASSPTSGFTGELFF
TGTGCCAGCTCCCCCACTTCAGGGTTCACCGGGGAGCTGTTTTTT
>.|.|TRBV2|TRBJ1-2
CASSDMVVTNYGYTF
TGTGCCAGCAGTGATATGGTGGTTACAAACTATGGCTACACCTTC
>.|TRBD1|TRBV4-1|TRBJ2-1
CASSQDQYRQGALPRAEQFF
TGCGCCAGCAGCCAAGATCAGTACCGACAGGGGGCCCTACCCCGGGCTGAGCAGTTCTTC
>.|TRBD2|TRBV15|TRBJ2-1
CATRGTSGMDGEQFF
TGTGCCACCCGAGGGACTAGCGGGATGGACGGTGAGCAGTTCTTC
>.|.|TRBV9|TRBJ1-2
CATDGVEGYTF
TGTGCCACCGATGGCGTTGAGGGCTACACCTTC
>few|.|TRBV4-2|TRBJ2-5
CASSQAGASRYETQYF
TGTGCCAGCAGCCAAGCCGGGGCTAGTCGGTACGAGACCCAGTACTTC
>.|TRBD1|TRBV4-1|TRBJ1-5
CASSLTQGGSNQPQHF
TGCGCCAGCAGCCTCACACAGGGGGGAAGCAATCAGCCCCAGCATTTT
>.|.|TRBV5-4|TRBJ2-7
CASSLGDRTPGEQYF
TGTGCCAGCAGCTTGGGAGACAGGACCCCCGGGGAGCAGTACTTC
>.|.|TRBV27|TRBJ2-4
CASIPKTVIAKNIQYF
TGTGCCAGCATTCCGAAGACTGTCATAGCCAAAAACATTCAGTACTTC
>.|TRBD2|TRBV7-8|TRBJ2-1
CASSLGLAGDSYNEQFF
TGTGCCAGCAGCCTAGGTCTAGCGGGGGACTCCTACAATGAGCAGTTCTTC
>few|.|TRBV20-1|TRBJ2-5
CSARDVMGVRETQYF
TGCAGTGCTAGAGATGTGATGGGAGTTCGAGAGACCCAGTACTTC
>.|.|TRBV7-6|TRBJ2-7
CASSLAQGTYEQYF
TGTGCCAGCAGCTTAGCGCAGGGAACGTACGAGCAGTACTTC
>.|.|TRBV24-1|TRBJ1-1
CATSDSREAFF
TGTGCCACCAGTGATTCCCGTGAAGCTTTCTTT
>.|.|TRBV6-1|TRBJ1-5
CASGSSSNQPQHF
TGTGCCAGCGGGAGTTCTAGCAATCAGCCCCAGCATTTT
>many|TRBD2|TRBV24-1|TRBJ2-1
CATSDPGLGNNEQFF
TGTGCCACCAGTGACCCGGGACTAGGAAATAATGAGCAGTTCTTC
>few|TRBD2|TRBV20-1|TRBJ2-1
CSARDGGTSGRLVVEQFF
TGCAGTGCTAGAGATGGTGGGACTAGCGGGAGATTAGTTGTTGAGCAGTTCTTC
>.|TRBD2|TRBV9|TRBJ2-7
CASSAGTSGVYEQYF
TGTGCCAGCAGCGCCGGGACTAGCGGGGTCTACGAGCAGTACTTC
>.|TRBD2|TRBV3-1|TRBJ2-1
CASSQSATSGALYNEQFF
TGTGCCAGCAGCCAATCCGCCACTAGCGGGGCCCTCTACAATGAGCAGTTCTTC
>.|.|TRBV4-1|TRBJ2-5
CASSHRPITGYPQETQYF
TGCGCCAGCAGCCATCGCCCAATAACAGGGTACCCCCAAGAGACCCAGTACTTC
>.|TRBD1|TRBV14|TRBJ2-7
CASSQGTGGFYEQYF
TGTGCCAGCAGCCAAGGGACAGGGGGGTTCTACGAGCAGTACTTC
>.|.|TRBV2|TRBJ1-5
CASSETSYSNQPQHF
TGTGCCAGCAGTGAAACGAGTTATAGCAATCAGCCCCAGCATTTT
>few|.|TRBV9|TRBJ2-5
CASSVAGGDETQYF
TGTGCCAGCAGCGTAGCCGGAGGGGACGAGACCCAGTACTTC
>.|TRBD2|TRBV12-3/TRBV12-4|TRBJ2-5
CASSAWWREPQETQYF
TGTGCCAGCAGTGCCTGGTGGCGGGAGCCACAAGAGACCCAGTACTTC
>.|.|TRBV28|TRBJ1-6
CASSLAQYNSPLHF
TGTGCCAGCAGTTTAGCGCAGTATAATTCACCCCTCCACTTT
>many|.|TRBV5-1|TRBJ2-1
CASSLGAVAYNEQFF
TGCGCCAGCAGCTTGGGCGCGGTTGCCTACAATGAGCAGTTCTTC
>many|TRBD2|TRBV2|TRBJ2-7
CASSEGLAVRYEQYF
TGTGCCAGCAGCGAAGGACTAGCGGTGAGATACGAGCAGTACTTC
>.|TRBD2|TRBV2|TRBJ2-7
CAIGTSGSFSYEQYF
TGTGCCATCGGGACTAGCGGGAGCTTCTCCTACGAGCAGTACTTC
>.|.|TRBV20-1|TRBJ2-5
CSASHASTGPQETQYF
TGCAGTGCTAGCCACGCTTCAACAGGGCCGCAAGAGACCCAGTACTTC
>.|.|TRBV19|TRBJ2-6
CASSVTGTGANVLTF
TGTGCCAGTAGTGTCACAGGGACTGGGGCCAACGTCCTGACTTTC
>.|.|TRBV7-9|TRBJ2-2
CASSTRGTGELFF
TGTGCCAGCAGCACAAGGGGCACCGGGGAGCTGTTTTTT
>.|.|TRBV5-1|TRBJ2-7
CASSLRTPAYEQYF
TGCGCCAGCAGCCTACGGACGCCCGCCTACGAGCAGTACTTC
>many|.|TRBV2|TRBJ2-5
CAGRRGRTQETQYF
TGTGCCGGTAGAAGGGGACGGACCCAAGAGACCCAGTACTTC
>few|.|TRBV6-2/TRBV6-3|TRBJ2-1
CASSFAEDYNEQFF
TGTGCCAGCAGTTTCGCGGAGGACTACAATGAGCAGTTCTTC
>.|.|TRBV3-1|TRBJ2-7
CASSSRGYEQYF
TGTGCCAGCAGCAGTCGGGGTTACGAGCAGTACTTC
>many|.|TRBV5-1|TRBJ1-2
CASTGAGANYGYTF
TGCGCCAGCACGGGCGCGGGAGCTAACTATGGCTACACCTTC
>many|TRBD2|TRBV5-4|TRBJ2-1
CASSLGGSGSPSSYNEQFF
TGTGCCAGCAGCTTGGGGGGTAGCGGGAGTCCAAGCTCCTACAATGAGCAGTTCTTC
>few|TRBD2|TRBV6-4|TRBJ2-1
CASSSSGGHNNEQFF
TGTGCCAGCAGTTCCAGCGGGGGGCACAACAATGAGCAGTTCTTC
>few|.|TRBV4-1|TRBJ1-5
CASSQEVPDSDNQPQHF
TGCGCCAGCAGCCAAGAGGTCCCTGACAGTGACAATCAGCCCCAGCATTTT
>few|.|TRBV4-1|TRBJ2-5
CASSDSGTAETQYF
TGCGCCAGCAGCGATAGCGGTACCGCGGAGACCCAGTACTTC
>few|.|TRBV25-1|TRBJ2-5
CASSEVPGTQYF
TGTGCCAGCAGTGAGGTCCCTGGGACCCAGTACTTC
>.|.|TRBV24-1|TRBJ2-5
CATSDRGQTGQETQYF
TGTGCCACCAGTGATCGAGGACAGACAGGACAAGAGACCCAGTACTTC
>few|.|TRBV12-3/TRBV12-4|TRBJ2-3
CASKETDTQYF
TGTGCCAGCAAAGAAACAGATACGCAGTATTTT
>.|TRBD2|TRBV5-6|TRBJ2-1
CASSWGTSGAYNEQFF
TGTGCCAGCAGCTGGGGGACTAGCGGGGCCTACAATGAGCAGTTCTTC
>.|TRBD2|TRBV11-3|TRBJ2-1
CASTGLAVNEQFF
TGTGCCAGCACGGGACTAGCGGTCAATGAGCAGTTCTTC
>many|.|TRBV5-6|TRBJ2-1
CASRDGGVTEQFF
TGTGCCAGCAGGGACGGTGGGGTCACGGAGCAGTTCTTC
>many|TRBD2|TRBV4-1|TRBJ2-3
CASRSSGGQTDTQYF
TGCGCCAGCAGGTCTAGCGGGGGCCAAACAGATACGCAGTATTTT
>.|TRBD2|TRBV6-1|TRBJ2-3
CASSRRGSASTDTQYF
TGTGCCAGCAGTCGGCGCGGGAGCGCTAGCACAGATACGCAGTATTTT
>many|TRBD2|TRBV27|TRBJ2-5
CASSLSRLAGARETQYF
TGTGCCAGCAGTTTATCGAGGCTAGCGGGGGCACGAGAGACCCAGTACTTC
>.|TRBD2|TRBV19|TRBJ2-1
CASSIREREGRGSSYNEQFF
TGTGCCAGTAGTATACGTGAGCGGGAGGGGCGTGGGAGCTCCTACAATGAGCAGTTCTTC